The source of this T cell receptor beta chain is a study of cytomegalovirus exposure and HLA in healthy donors. Notes on the study in general: In an earlier analysis, in approximately 570 donors, most V segments appeared productive either ~87% or ~30% of the time.

J lost 3 bases, V lost 6 bases, and 7 bases had no gene match. The CDR3 consists of 14 residues. Germline CDR1 MNHEY, CDR2 SVGAGI. Concerning this clone: Its antigen is currently unknown.

Healthy bone marrow donors formed the donor group. PCR amplification relied on 60 Vbeta primers (plus 13 Jbeta primers). Original analysis: In a later analysis, roughly 11 million of 75 million to 90 million unique beta chains occurred in at least two donors. Produced via immunoSEQ multiplex PCR; TCRdb's table is partial and in-frame only. The D gene and trimming were derived from the DNA, and the V and J assignments and clone size from that table. In the table there are 150,000 to 200,000 clones, 60% to 80% of which are singletons. This receptor was identified in a man aged 45-60 years in good health and CMV-seropositive. V is TRBV6-5 and J is TRBJ1-1, with 7 bases identical to TRBD1. The sequenced sample was PBMCs. The CDR3 protein is CASSQLTGDTEAFF. In nucleotides, the CDR3 is TGTGCCAGCAGCCAATTAACAGGGGACACTGAAGCTTTCTTT.